These 30 T cell receptor beta chains came from one sample sequenced in a study of cytomegalovirus exposure and HLA in healthy donors. PCR was performed using 60 Vbeta and 13 Jbeta primers. This table comes from immunoSEQ multiplex PCR, and its TCRdb copy is limited to in-frame clones, with some not included. The sample consists of nearly 110,000 clones, approximately 79% of them appearing once. Sequenced material: PBMCs. The receptors were gathered from a man in his 60s in good health and CMV-seronegative.

The rearrangement uses TRBV25-1 and TRBJ1-1, with D possibly TRBD1 on 6 matching bases. V lost 1 base and J lost 4, with 19 bases in between. CDR1 and CDR2 (germline): MGHDK, SYGVNS. CDR3 length: 17 residues. CDR3 loop: CASSESRGAGTFTEAFF. CDR3 sequence (DNA): TGTGCCAGCAGTGAATCCAGGGGTGCAGGGACGTTCACTGAAGCTTTCTTT.

The chain uses TRBV5-1 and TRBJ1-1; D unclear. The V and J ends lost 4 bases and 3 bases respectively, with 22 bases between them. Germline loops: CDR1 SGHRS, CDR2 YFSETQ. The CDR3 covers 17 residues. The CDR3 DNA follows: TGCGCCAGCAGCCCGAAAATGAGGACTTATTCGTACACTGAAGCTTTCTTT. Protein: CASSPKMRTYSYTEAFF.

J is TRBJ2-1 and V is TRBV5-1; TRBD2 aligns across 7 bases. CDR1 is SGHRS, CDR2 YFSETQ, per germline. The trim removed 0 bases at V and 4 bases at J, leaving 4 bases unmatched. The CDR3 is made up of 15 amino acids. The CDR3 DNA follows: TGCGCCAGCAGCTTGGGGGCTAGCGGATACAATGAGCAGTTCTTC. It translates to CASSLGASGYNEQFF.

In nucleotides, the CDR3 is TGTGCCAGCAGTGCACAGATACTAGTGGCAGATACGCAGTATTTT. Its protein product is CASSAQILVADTQYF. The V gene is TRBV28, the J gene TRBJ2-3; D possibly corresponds to TRBD2 (5 bases). The CDR3 loop spans 15 amino acids. Trimming stripped 5 bases from V and 4 bases from J, with 16 bases between. The V gene's germline CDR1 is MDHEN and CDR2 SYDVKM.

The CDR3 spells CASSLEGRTQYF. CDR3 DNA: TGTGCCAGCAGTTTAGAAGGGAGGACGCAGTATTTT. This chain links TRBV27 with TRBJ2-3; perhaps TRBD2 as D (6 bases). The CDR3 runs 12 residues. V shed 2 bases and J shed 9 bases, with 9 bases lying between them. Germline V gene lookup returns CDR1 MNHEY and CDR2 SMNVEV (reference sequence).

This clone was detected a few times. The chain employs TRBV2 and TRBJ1-1; a weak D match, TRBD1 (6 bases). Germline values: CDR1 SNHLY, CDR2 FYNNEI. Trimming stripped 8 bases from V and 5 bases from J, with 15 bases between. The CDR3 has 13 amino acids. The CDR3 sequence: CASERRGMTEAFF. Here the CDR3 DNA reads TGTGCCAGCGAGCGCAGGGGAATGACTGAAGCTTTCTTT.

V usage is TRBV5-1 and J usage is TRBJ1-4; 8 bases are shared with TRBD1. The CDR3 contains 16 residues. Germline CDR1 reads SGHRS; CDR2 reads YFSETQ. The V gene end was trimmed by 4 bases and the J gene end by 2 bases; junction bases not matched to a gene: 7. The CDR3 loop reads CASSNRQGSTNEKLFF. CDR3 nucleotides: TGCGCCAGCAGCAACAGACAGGGGTCGACTAATGAAAAACTGTTTTTT.

The chain combines TRBV30 with TRBJ1-3; D ambiguous. Trimming took 3 bases from V and 0 from J, leaving 12 bases between them. The germline gives CDR1 GTSNPN, CDR2 SVGIG (reference sequence). The CDR3 is 15 residues long. The CDR3 spells CAWRRDRGSGNTIYF. CDR3 nucleotide sequence: TGTGCCTGGAGACGAGACCGGGGCTCTGGAAACACCATATATTTT.

The V gene is TRBV5-4, the J gene TRBJ2-5, with a weak D call TRBD1 (6 bases). The CDR3 is 13 residues long. The germline V and J ends were trimmed by 1 base and 5 bases, with 9 bases remaining between them. Germline CDR1 and CDR2: SGHNT and YYREEE (reference sequence). The chain's CDR3 is CASSLQGRETQYF. CDR3 nucleotides: TGTGCCAGCAGCTTGCAGGGGCGGGAGACCCAGTACTTC.

CDR3 DNA sequence: TGTGCCAGCAACGACAGGGGAGGAAACACCATATATTTT. Translation: CASNDRGGNTIYF. The V call is TRBV7-2, the J call TRBJ1-3; TRBD1 matches at 8 bases. Germline CDR1 reads SGHTA; CDR2 reads FQGNSA. The CDR3 spans 13 residues. V shed 7 bases, J shed 4 bases, and the junction held 3 bases outside the gene matches.

The CDR3 DNA reads as TGTGCCAGCAGCCACAGCGGGGGAACCATTCGGGGGCCAAGGGAGACCCAGTACTTC. It codes for CASSHSGGTIRGPRETQYF. The chain links TRBV7-2 to TRBJ2-5, with 8 bases lining up with TRBD2. Per germline, CDR1 SGHTA and CDR2 FQGNSA. The junction had 22 bases not matched to a gene; V was cut back by 5 bases and J by 5 bases. This CDR3 has 19 residues.

The V gene is TRBV29-1, the J gene TRBJ1-4; D gene ambiguous. From germline, CDR1 is SQVTM and CDR2 ANQGSEA. The V and J ends lost 4 bases and 0 bases respectively, with 6 bases between them. The CDR3 spans 13 residues. The CDR3 DNA sequence: TGCAGCGTTGTTATCGCAACTAATGAAAAACTGTTTTTT. It codes for CSVVIATNEKLFF. The full variable domain, completed using reference TRBV29-1 and TRBJ1-4, is SAVISQKPSRDICQRGTSLTIQCQVDSQVTMMFWYRQQPGQSLTLIATANQGSEATYESGFVIDKFPISRPNLTFSTLTVSNMSPEDSSIYLCSVVIATNEKLFFGSGTQLSVL.

This rearrangement joins TRBV9 to TRBJ1-6; D may be TRBD1 (6 bases). Germline CDR1 is SGDLS and CDR2 is YYNGEE. V lost 3 bases and J 6 bases, leaving 13 bases between the germline ends. This CDR3 has 15 residues. The CDR3 DNA follows: TGTGCCAGCAGCGGCAACAGGGAAATTAATTCACCCCTCCACTTT. The encoded protein is CASSGNREINSPLHF.

The chain links TRBV9 to TRBJ2-2; 7 positions agree with TRBD1. The V segment lost 4 bases and the J segment 0 bases; nucleotides outside the gene matches: 6. The germline V gene encodes CDR1 SGDLS and CDR2 YYNGEE. The CDR3 extends over 16 amino acids. The CDR3 spells CASSPRQGSNTGELFF. CDR3 coding DNA: TGTGCCAGCAGCCCCCGACAGGGATCGAACACCGGGGAGCTGTTTTTT.

This rearrangement joins TRBV5-1 to TRBJ1-5, with a weak D call TRBD1 (6 bases). CDR1 and CDR2 (germline): SGHRS, YFSETQ. The CDR3 runs to 18 residues. V lost 1 base to trimming and J lost 0 bases, with 17 bases between them. In DNA, the CDR3 is TGCGCCAGCAGCTTGACTCAGGGGTGGAGGTATAGCAATCAGCCCCAGCATTTT. This encodes CASSLTQGWRYSNQPQHF.

V is TRBV7-2 and J is TRBJ2-7; the match to TRBD2 covers 11 bases. CDR1 is SGHTA and CDR2 is FQGNSA in the germline V gene. The CDR3 extends over 14 amino acids. Unmatched junction bases numbered 7, after V lost 0 bases and J lost 12 bases. The CDR3 loop reads CASSLALAGGPTYF. The CDR3 region has the DNA TGTGCCAGCAGCTTAGCCCTAGCGGGGGGCCCCACGTACTTC. Using reference TRBV7-2 and TRBJ2-7 for the parts outside the CDR3, the full variable domain is GAGVSQSPSNKVTEKGKDVELRCDPISGHTALYWYRQSLGQGLEFLIYFQGNSAPDKSGLPSDRFSAERTGGSVSTLTIQRTQQEDSAVYLCASSLALAGGPTYFGPGTRLTVT.

The chain is built from TRBV29-1 and TRBJ2-3; 7 positions match TRBD1. The V gene end was trimmed by 7 bases and the J gene end by 2 bases; junction bases not matched to a gene: 3. The germline CDR1 and CDR2 sequences are SQVTM and ANQGSEA. The CDR3 spans 12 residues. The CDR3 DNA reads as TGCAGCGGAACAGGGGCCACAGATACGCAGTATTTT. Residues: CSGTGATDTQYF.

This chain joins TRBV19 and TRBJ1-6; the match to TRBD1 covers 8 bases. This CDR3 is built from 17 residues. Trimming at V came to 4 bases and at J to 4 bases, leaving 9 bases not matched to a gene. Germline V CDR1 and CDR2: LNHDA, SQIVND (reference sequence). The CDR3: CASSKVAGQAYNSPLHF. The CDR3 nucleotides are TGTGCCAGTAGTAAGGTTGCGGGACAGGCTTATAATTCACCCCTCCACTTT.

Only a few counts were recorded for this clone. The chain recombines TRBV6-4 with TRBJ1-1; 8 bases line up with TRBD1. With V trimmed by 3 bases and J by 1 base, 1 base remained unmatched. CDR1 MRHNA and CDR2 SNTAGT come from the germline V gene. The CDR3 has 14 amino acids. The CDR3 loop reads CASSEGQENTEAFF. CDR3 nucleotides: TGTGCCAGCAGTGAGGGACAGGAGAACACTGAAGCTTTCTTT.

V usage is TRBV4-2 and J usage is TRBJ2-7; 15 bases line up with TRBD2. CDR1 and CDR2 (germline): LGHNA, YNFKEQ. J was trimmed by 4 bases and V by 4 bases; bases with no gene match: 5. The CDR3 is made up of 16 amino acids. Here the CDR3 reads CASSPRTSGGGYEQYV. CDR3 coding DNA: TGTGCCAGCAGCCCCCGGACTAGCGGGGGGGGTTACGAGCAGTACGTC.

The chain is built from TRBV5-6 and TRBJ2-7; 8 bases agree with TRBD2. The CDR3 is 16 amino acids. Looked up from germline, CDR1 is SGHDT and CDR2 is YYEEEE. Trimming took 0 bases from V and 3 from J; bases not matched to a gene: 8. The DNA for the CDR3 is TGTGCCAGCAGCTTGGGGCCCCGGGGGGGAGGCTACGAGCAGTACTTC. As protein: CASSLGPRGGGYEQYF.

This clone is deemed medium-sized. The chain links TRBV2 to TRBJ1-1, with D uncertain. Germline CDR1 reads SNHLY; CDR2 reads FYNNEI. CDR3 size: 13 residues. The germline V and J ends were trimmed by 1 base and 4 bases, with 7 bases remaining between them. The CDR3: CASSEERGTEAFF. CDR3 sequence (DNA): TGTGCCAGCAGTGAAGAAAGAGGCACTGAAGCTTTCTTT. The whole variable domain, remainder taken from reference TRBV2 and TRBJ1-1, is EPEVTQTPSHQVTQMGQEVILRCVPISNHLYFYWYRQILGQKVEFLVSFYNNEISEKSEIFDDQFSVERPDGSNFTLKIRSTKLEDSAMYFCASSEERGTEAFFGQGTRLTVV.

J is TRBJ1-5 and V is TRBV4-3; the D gene is possibly TRBD1 (6 bases). The CDR3 loop spans 13 amino acids. The ends were cut back, 11 bases at V and 5 bases at J, with 16 bases in the middle. CDR1 LGHNA and CDR2 YSLEER come from the germline V gene. The CDR3 DNA sequence: TGCGCCGGCCGGGACAACGGGGATCAGCCCCAGCATTTT. This codes for CAGRDNGDQPQHF.

The chain couples TRBV11-2 to TRBJ2-5, with 8 nucleotides matching TRBD1. In germline, CDR1 is SGHAT, CDR2 FQNNGV. V lost 5 bases to trimming and J lost 4 bases; unmatched junction nucleotides: 9. The CDR3 covers 15 residues. Here the CDR3 reads CASSRVFTGGETQYF. As DNA, the CDR3 is TGTGCCAGCAGCCGCGTCTTCACAGGGGGAGAGACCCAGTACTTC. Full variable domain (rest looked up from reference TRBV11-2 and TRBJ2-5): EAGVAQSPRYKIIEKRQSVAFWCNPISGHATLYWYQQILGQGPKLLIQFQNNGVVDDSQLPKDRFSAERLKGVDSTLKIQPAKLEDSAVYLCASSRVFTGGETQYFGPGTRLLVL.

This clone appeared a single time. This chain connects TRBV5-3 to TRBJ2-6; unclear D gene. TRBV5-3 is an open reading frame, and its role is uncertain. Trimming took 6 bases from V and 0 from J, leaving 10 bases between them. The CDR3 covers 15 residues. CDR3 in amino acids: CARKPQPSGANVLTF. The CDR3 nucleotides are TGTGCCAGAAAACCACAGCCCTCTGGGGCCAACGTCCTGACTTTC.

The gene calls are TRBV9 and TRBJ2-1, with TRBD1 as a possible D gene (6 bases). This CDR3 spans 16 amino acids. Trimming removed 4 bases at V and 5 bases at J, with 19 bases between. Germline V CDR1 and CDR2: SGDLS, YYNGEE. In DNA form, the CDR3 reads TGTGCCAGCAGCCCGGGCGTGGGGGCTGGAAACAATGAGCAGTTCTTC. Its translation: CASSPGVGAGNNEQFF.

The chain combines TRBV28 with TRBJ1-5; D ambiguous. This CDR3 is built from 14 residues. Germline V gene sequence: CDR1 MDHEN, CDR2 SYDVKM. With 4 bases removed from V and 3 bases from J, the gap between germline ends came to 10 bases. The CDR3 loop is CASSSTLVNQPQHF. CDR3 nucleotides: TGTGCCAGCAGTTCCACTTTGGTCAATCAGCCCCAGCATTTT. The whole variable domain, filled in from reference TRBV28 and TRBJ1-5, reads DVKVTQSSRYLVKRTGEKVFLECVQDMDHENMFWYRQDPGLGLRLIYFSYDVKMKEKGDIPEGYSVSREKKERFSLILESASTNQTSMYLCASSSTLVNQPQHFGDGTRLSIL.

This chain uses TRBV28 with TRBJ2-7; 9 bases fit TRBD1. This CDR3 spans 14 amino acids. The germline CDR1 and CDR2 sequences are MDHEN and SYDVKM. J was trimmed by 5 bases and V by 5 bases; bases with no gene match: 7. The CDR3, as DNA: TGTGCCAGCAGTACCCCCAGGACAGGGGACGAGCAGTACGTC. Translated: CASSTPRTGDEQYV.

This clone was picked up a small number of times. Here the CDR3 reads CASSLAVQGVEKLFF. The CDR3 region has the DNA TGCGCCAGCAGCTTGGCGGTCCAGGGTGTTGAAAAACTGTTTTTT. The rearrangement joins TRBV5-1 to TRBJ1-4; D perhaps matches TRBD1 (5 bases). Germline CDR1 is SGHRS and CDR2 is YFSETQ. CDR3 size: 15 residues. V gave up 0 bases and J gave up 7 bases, with 13 bases separating them.

The CDR3 DNA reads as TGTGCCAGCAGCCCCCTATCGGGGGATAATTCACCCCTCCACTTT. This sequence encodes CASSPLSGDNSPLHF. The chain recombines TRBV5-4 with TRBJ1-6; D is possibly TRBD1 (5 bases). Looked up from germline, CDR1 is SGHNT and CDR2 is YYREEE (reference sequence). CDR3 size: 15 residues. The ends were cut back, 4 bases at V and 5 bases at J, with 13 bases in the middle.